These 13 T cell receptor beta chains were all obtained from the same sample, sequenced in a study of OX40 agonist ivuxolimab in advanced cancers. The protocol was immunoSEQ multiplex PCR, while the TCRdb copy is restricted to in-frame clones and leaves out a portion. The sample consists of 75,000 to 85,000 clones, around nine tenths of them appearing once. Source: CD4+ or CD8+ T cells sorted from blood, taken in a trial of the OX40 agonist ivuxolimab. These receptors were taken from an adult with an advanced solid tumor such as melanoma, head and neck, liver or kidney cancer.

Within the sample, this clone is medium-sized. The chain couples TRBV12-5 to TRBJ2-1; 9 bases fit TRBD1. The V segment lost 0 bases and the J segment 11 bases; nucleotides outside the gene matches: 8. CDR3 length equals 15 residues. Per the germline V gene, CDR1 is LGHNT and CDR2 is FRNRAP. The CDR3 loop reads CASGLVGTGLGQQFF. As DNA, the CDR3 is TGTGCTAGTGGTTTGGTCGGGACAGGGCTTGGTCAGCAGTTCTTC. Based on the CDR3 plus reference TRBV12-5 and TRBJ2-1, the full variable domain is DARVTQTPRHKVTEMGQEVTMRCQPILGHNTVFWYRQTMMQGLELLAYFRNRAPLDDSGMPKDRFSAEMPDATLATLKIQPSEPRDSAVYFCASGLVGTGLGQQFFGPGTRLTVL.

The V call is TRBV7-2, the J call TRBJ2-7, with D unresolved. This CDR3 contains 12 residues. The germline V gene encodes CDR1 SGHTA and CDR2 FQGNSA. Between the trimmed V and J ends, which lost 0 bases and 6 bases, there was a span of 6 bases. The CDR3 sequence: CASSLAGREQYF. CDR3 DNA: TGTGCCAGCAGCTTAGCCGGACGCGAGCAGTACTTC.

This clone turned up a few times. This chain joins TRBV28 and TRBJ2-5; the D is unclear. Trimming removed 4 bases at V and 2 bases at J, with 2 bases between. The CDR3 extends over 11 amino acids. The germline CDR1 and CDR2 sequences are MDHEN and SYDVKM. The CDR3 DNA follows: TGTGCCAGCAGTTATCAAGAGACCCAGTACTTC. As protein: CASSYQETQYF.

The chain is built from TRBV14 and TRBJ2-2; 8 bases agree with TRBD1. The ends lost 6 bases at V and 3 bases at J; junction bases unmatched: 6. The germline CDR1 and CDR2 sequences are SGHDN and FVKESK. There are 15 residues in the CDR3. CDR3 DNA sequence: TGTGCCAGCAGTCCCAGGACAGGGCACACCGGGGAGCTGTTTTTT. Its protein is CASSPRTGHTGELFF.

This clone came up a few times. V and J are TRBV25-1 and TRBJ2-5; D gene ambiguous. This CDR3 is built from 13 residues. The ends were cut back, 2 bases at V and 0 bases at J, with 4 bases in the middle. Germline V gives CDR1 MGHDK, CDR2 SYGVNS. CDR3 region: CASSEGNQETQYF. DNA for the CDR3: TGTGCCAGCAGTGAAGGGAACCAAGAGACCCAGTACTTC.

Written as DNA, the CDR3 is TGTGCCAGCAGCCAAGAACGGGGGACTCGTGAGCAGTTCTTC. Its translation is CASSQERGTREQFF. The V gene is TRBV4-2, the J gene TRBJ2-1, with D tentatively TRBD2 (6 bases). Germline lookup yields CDR1 LGHNA and CDR2 YNFKEQ. The V end was cut by 0 bases, the J end by 9 bases, with 12 bases between. The CDR3 extends over 14 amino acids.

V and J are TRBV9 and TRBJ1-2, with D possibly being TRBD1 (5 bases). Germline V gene data show CDR1 as SGDLS and CDR2 as YYNGEE. The ends were cut back, 4 bases at V and 0 bases at J, with 10 bases in the middle. CDR3 length: 14 residues. CDR3 sequence reads: CASSTQDANYGYTF. CDR3 nucleotides: TGTGCCAGCAGCACACAGGACGCTAACTATGGCTACACCTTC.

The CDR3 DNA is TGTGCCAGCAGTCGGGACAGGGCCTATAATCAGCCCCAGCATTTT. Translated, it gives CASSRDRAYNQPQHF. The chain has TRBV7-2 and TRBJ1-5; 9 nucleotides line up with TRBD1. V lost 6 bases and J lost 4; bases outside the gene matches: 7. Germline CDR1 is SGHTA and CDR2 is FQGNSA. The CDR3 is made up of 15 amino acids.

In the case of this clone: Mismatch with germline at one junction end may stem from a read error. The chain recombines TRBV4-1 with TRBJ2-1; 14 bases map to TRBD2. There are 17 residues in the CDR3. Germline V gene data show CDR1 as MGHRA and CDR2 as YSYEKL. The CDR3: CASSQDGLAGGYNEQFF. CDR3 bases: TGCGCCAGCAGTCAAGATGGACTAGCGGGAGGCTACAATGAGCAGTTCTTC.

The chain has TRBV6-1 and TRBJ2-7, with 9 bases that match TRBD1. V dropped 8 bases and J dropped 2; count of bases not matched to a gene: 7. Looked up from germline, CDR1 is MNHNS and CDR2 is SASEGT. CDR3 length: 14 residues. The CDR3 sequence is CASRPGQGPYEQYF. In DNA form, the CDR3 reads TGTGCCAGCCGGCCGGGACAGGGCCCCTACGAGCAGTACTTC.

The rearrangement joins TRBV28 to TRBJ1-2; no firm D call. The CDR3 runs to 14 residues. Looked up from germline, CDR1 is MDHEN and CDR2 is SYDVKM. Trimming left V 1 base short and J 3 bases short, with 9 bases between. CDR3 loop: CASSLSGRDYGYTF. The DNA of the CDR3 is TGTGCCAGCAGTTTATCCGGCCGGGACTATGGCTACACCTTC.

The chain couples TRBV6-6 to TRBJ2-2, with 12 positions matching TRBD2. The germline V gene encodes CDR1 MNHNY and CDR2 SVGAGI (reference sequence). V shed 4 bases and J 5 bases; nucleotides not matched to a gene: 5. This CDR3 comprises 16 residues. The chain's CDR3 is CASSSSLAGGTGELFF. In DNA, the CDR3 is TGTGCCAGCAGTTCTTCACTAGCGGGAGGAACCGGGGAGCTGTTTTTT.

The gene calls are TRBV7-2 and TRBJ2-1, with unresolved D. The CDR3 loop spans 12 amino acids. Between the trimmed V and J ends, which lost 3 bases and 10 bases, there was a span of 10 bases. From germline, CDR1 is SGHTA and CDR2 FQGNSA. The CDR3 region has the DNA TGTGCCAGCAGCTTCCCTCCCGGCGAGCAGTTCTTC. Translated, it gives CASSFPPGEQFF.